The clone carrying this T cell receptor (beta chain) has just a few counts. Its target is not known. The entry originates in a study of early T cells in non-severe SARS-CoV-2 infection. Study at large: Sequencing of bulk RNA from unsorted whole blood was done, without chain pairing.

Individually, cDNA molecules had unique molecular identifiers attached to them. MiXCR, applied by TCRdb to the 5' RACE reads, yields one record per CDR3 protein. Here the sample spans under 70,000 distinct CDR3 sequences, around 10% being singletons. General study results and limits: A preference for anti-spike CD8 responses marked VDJdb matching, which missed private and CD4 specificities.

The clonotype was recovered from an adult who was a healthcare worker with PCR-confirmed SARS-CoV-2 infection or an uninfected control (not recorded which). What was sequenced was whole blood.

CDR3 protein: CASLLGQDYEQYF. The CDR3 DNA is TGTGCCAGTCTCCTGGGGCAGGACTACGAGCAGTACTTC. This rearrangement joins TRBV6-1 to TRBJ2-7, with D tentatively TRBD1 (5 bases). Trimming took 9 bases from V and 3 from J, leaving 15 bases between them. Germline V gives CDR1 MNHNS, CDR2 SASEGT. The CDR3 has 13 residues.